This TCR beta chain was documented in a study of early T cells in non-severe SARS-CoV-2 infection. Study summary: Chains stayed unpaired after sequencing of bulk RNA from unsorted whole blood.

Individually, cDNA molecules had unique molecular identifiers attached to them. TCRdb ran MiXCR on the 5' RACE reads and lists one entry per CDR3 protein. The table records fewer than 100,000 distinct CDR3 sequences, about 6% of them present only once. This clonotype was seen many times. Trimming took off 0 bases at V and 7 bases at J, with 14 bases between the two ends. This CDR3 has 15 residues. The germline CDR1 and CDR2 sequences are SGDLS and YYNGEE. V gene TRBV9 combines with J gene TRBJ1-3, with D possibly matching TRBD1 (5 bases). The sequenced sample consisted of whole blood. The receptor's source is an adult who was a healthcare worker with PCR-confirmed SARS-CoV-2 infection or an uninfected control (not recorded which). CDR3 DNA: TGTGCCAGCAGCGTAGACGTAAGGGGAACCAACACCATATATTTT. It codes for CASSVDVRGTNTIYF.